Sequencing of this T cell receptor beta chain was carried out in a study of cytomegalovirus exposure and HLA in healthy donors. This clone was counted a single time. Primers: 60 Vbeta forward and 13 Jbeta reverse. Libraries were prepared by immunoSEQ multiplex PCR; TCRdb keeps only in-frame clonotypes and omits some of them. The sample yields roughly 170,000 clones, around 80% seen once. Germline lookup yields CDR1 ENHRY and CDR2 SYGVKD. The CDR3 sequence is 14 residues long. V shed 2 bases, J shed 6 bases, and the junction held 3 bases outside the gene matches. The sequenced sample consisted of PBMCs. The rearrangement joins TRBV10-3 to TRBJ2-1; the match to TRBD1 covers 8 bases. The TCR comes from a girl between 2 and 10 years old in good health and CMV-seropositive. This CDR3 is CAISEVTGANEQFF. CDR3 nucleotides: TGTGCCATCAGTGAGGTGACAGGGGCCAATGAGCAGTTCTTC.